These 30 T cell receptor beta chains originate from one sample sequenced in a study of blood T cell repertoires in COVID-19. Libraries were prepared by immunoSEQ multiplex PCR; TCRdb keeps only in-frame clonotypes and omits some of them. The sample has around 20,000 clones, roughly nine tenths seen once. The sample consisted of peripheral blood. These receptors originate from a man in his sixties or seventies with acute or convalescent COVID-19.

The V call is TRBV4-1, the J call TRBJ2-3, with 8 bases matching TRBD1. This CDR3 contains 17 residues. The ends lost 5 bases at V and 4 bases at J; junction bases unmatched: 14. Germline V CDR1 and CDR2: MGHRA, YSYEKL. CDR3 sequence reads: CASSWSLTGGAADTQYF. DNA for the CDR3: TGCGCCAGCAGCTGGAGTCTAACAGGGGGAGCGGCAGATACGCAGTATTTT.

The chain couples TRBV5-1 to TRBJ2-3; 8 bases map to TRBD1. Germline CDR1 SGHRS, CDR2 YFSETQ. CDR3 length: 15 amino acids. Losses at the gene ends were 0 bases for V and 8 bases for J; bases not matched to a gene: 8. This chain's CDR3 is CASSLETGTGATQYF. CDR3 nucleotide sequence: TGCGCCAGCAGCTTGGAAACCGGGACAGGTGCTACGCAGTATTTT.

This chain's CDR3 is CASSSGLAYEQYF. DNA for the CDR3: TGTGCCAGCAGCTCGGGACTAGCCTACGAGCAGTACTTC. The genes are TRBV11-1 and TRBJ2-7; 8 bases fit TRBD2. The CDR3 consists of 13 residues. The germline V gene encodes CDR1 SGHAT and CDR2 FQDESV (reference sequence). The trim removed 4 bases at V and 2 bases at J, leaving 1 base unmatched.

This chain joins TRBV29-1 and TRBJ1-2; D is possibly TRBD1 (5 bases). This CDR3 contains 14 residues. In germline, CDR1 is SQVTM, CDR2 ANQGSEA. The V gene lost 1 base and the J gene lost 4 bases, with 13 bases spanning the gap. CDR3 region: CSVEVAGGSYGYTF. The CDR3 coding sequence is TGCAGCGTTGAAGTAGCCGGGGGTTCCTATGGCTACACCTTC.

The chain combines TRBV9 with TRBJ2-1, with 9 bases matching TRBD1. The V and J ends lost 7 bases and 5 bases, in that order; junction bases with no gene match: 7. Germline loops: CDR1 SGDLS, CDR2 YYNGEE. The CDR3 spans 14 residues. The chain's CDR3 is CASAGGTGNNEQFF. CDR3 nucleotides: TGTGCCAGCGCCGGTGGGACAGGGAACAATGAGCAGTTCTTC.

J is TRBJ2-1 and V is TRBV7-3, with TRBD2 identical over 12 bases. The V gene end was trimmed by 2 bases and the J gene end by 4 bases; junction bases not matched to a gene: 0. The V gene's germline CDR1 is SGHTA and CDR2 FQGTGA. The CDR3 has 15 amino acids. CDR3 residues: CASSLGTSGYNEQFF. In nucleotides, the CDR3 is TGTGCCAGCAGCTTAGGGACTAGCGGGTACAATGAGCAGTTCTTC.

In its sample, this clone was seen a few times. The chain uses TRBV5-5 and TRBJ2-3; TRBD1 matches 8 bases. This CDR3 is 15 amino acids long. With 0 bases clipped from V and 6 bases from J, the junction kept 6 bases outside the gene matches. Per germline, CDR1 SGHKS and CDR2 YYEKEE (reference sequence). The CDR3 protein is CASSLEGQEVDTQYF. The CDR3 coding sequence is TGTGCCAGCAGCTTGGAGGGACAGGAGGTGGATACGCAGTATTTT.

This clone has only one observation. This rearrangement joins TRBV19 to TRBJ1-1; D not certain. Per the germline V gene, CDR1 is LNHDA and CDR2 is SQIVND (reference sequence). V dropped 5 bases and J dropped 7 bases, with 14 bases sitting between them. CDR3 length: 13 residues. The CDR3 coding sequence is TGTGCCAGTAGTTGGACTGAAGGAGGTGAAGCTTTCTTT. Encoded protein: CASSWTEGGEAFF.

The chain is built from TRBV13 and TRBJ2-3, with a weak D call TRBD1 (6 bases). Trimming pared 5 bases from V and 7 bases from J, leaving 19 bases between. Germline values: CDR1 PRHDT, CDR2 FYEKMQ (reference sequence). CDR3 size: 15 residues. CDR3 residues: CASSLDLRGMNTQYF. CDR3 DNA: TGTGCCAGCAGCCTAGACCTCAGGGGTATGAATACGCAGTATTTT.

The chain carries TRBV7-2 and TRBJ2-2; D is uncertain. The CDR3 is 14 amino acids. Germline V gene data show CDR1 as SGHTA and CDR2 as FQGNSA. Trimming stripped 3 bases from V and 4 bases from J, with 9 bases between. The chain's CDR3 is CASSLNRGTGELFF. The CDR3 nucleotides are TGTGCCAGCAGCTTGAACCGAGGCACCGGGGAGCTGTTTTTT.

This chain uses TRBV6-2 or TRBV6-3 with TRBJ2-1; 7 bases are shared with TRBD1. The CDR3 extends over 14 amino acids. Per the germline V gene, CDR1 is MNHEY and CDR2 is SVGEGT. V gave up 2 bases and J gave up 3 bases; unmatched junction bases: 1. This chain's CDR3 is CASSYTGVYNEQFF. The CDR3 coding sequence is TGTGCCAGCAGTTACACAGGGGTCTACAATGAGCAGTTCTTC.

V usage is TRBV7-2 and J usage is TRBJ2-2; 9 bases map to TRBD2. The CDR3 covers 16 residues. Trimming removed 0 bases from V and 4 bases from J; junction bases left unmatched: 3. The germline gives CDR1 SGHTA, CDR2 FQGNSA. As DNA, the CDR3 is TGTGCCAGCAGCTTAGCTAGCGGGAGACGCACCGGGGAGCTGTTTTTT. The encoded protein is CASSLASGRRTGELFF.

The chain links TRBV5-5 to TRBJ2-4; TRBD1 is a possible D gene (7 bases). Trimming left V 4 bases short and J 7 bases short, with 27 bases between. CDR3 size: 18 residues. Germline assignment: CDR1 SGHKS and CDR2 YYEKEE (reference sequence). The CDR3 here is CASSRQGVLTGEANIQYF. CDR3 coding DNA: TGTGCCAGCAGCCGACAGGGTGTATTAACGGGAGAGGCGAACATTCAGTACTTC.

The gene calls are TRBV5-1 and TRBJ2-2; D gene unclear. The CDR3 runs to 15 residues. Germline loops: CDR1 SGHRS, CDR2 YFSETQ. The V gene lost 6 bases and the J gene lost 0 bases, with 12 bases spanning the gap. CDR3 DNA sequence: TGCGCCAGCACCGTAGAGGATCCGAACACCGGGGAGCTGTTTTTT. Translation gives CASTVEDPNTGELFF. The full variable domain, rest sourced from reference TRBV5-1 and TRBJ2-2, is KAGVTQTPRYLIKTRGQQVTLSCSPISGHRSVSWYQQTPGQGLQFLFEYFSETQRNKGNFPGRFSGRQFSNSRSEMNVSTLELGDSALYLCASTVEDPNTGELFFGEGSRLTVL.

This clone was picked up one time. The chain employs TRBV5-1 and TRBJ1-2; possibly TRBD1 for D (5 bases). The V gene's germline CDR1 is SGHRS and CDR2 YFSETQ. This CDR3 is 15 amino acids long. V was shortened by 1 base and J by 2 bases, with 12 bases between the two germline ends. The CDR3 DNA follows: TGCGCCAGCAGCTTGTTGGGGGGGACCAACTATGGCTACACCTTC. Translating gives CASSLLGGTNYGYTF.

The gene calls are TRBV5-1 and TRBJ2-3; D perhaps matches TRBD2 (5 bases). The CDR3 covers 15 residues. Looked up from germline, CDR1 is SGHRS and CDR2 is YFSETQ. V lost 0 bases and J 0 bases, leaving 8 bases between the germline ends. DNA of the CDR3: TGCGCCAGCAGCTTGGACGGAGGTAGCACAGATACGCAGTATTTT. Amino acids: CASSLDGGSTDTQYF.

The J gene is TRBJ2-2, the V gene TRBV21-1; TRBD1 is the table's D call and was not checked against the DNA. TRBV21-1 is given as a pseudogene. This CDR3 contains 15 residues. Here the CDR3 reads CASRTGGVDAGELFF. CDR3 DNA: TGTGCCAGCAGGACAGGGGGCGTCGATGCCGGGGAGCTGTTTTTT.

As DNA, the CDR3 is TGTGCCAGCAGTTTTAGTGATACGCAGTATTTT. Protein: CASSFSDTQYF. V and J are TRBV6-2 or TRBV6-3 and TRBJ2-3; D not certain. CDR3 length: 11 amino acids. V lost 4 bases and J 6 bases, leaving 5 bases between the germline ends. The germline V gene encodes CDR1 MNHEY and CDR2 SVGEGT.

This clone was recorded a few times. The chain links TRBV29-1 to TRBJ2-7; weak D call: TRBD2 (6 bases). V was clipped by 6 bases and J by 6 bases, with 12 bases between them. Germline lookup yields CDR1 SQVTM and CDR2 ANQGSEA. The CDR3 is 11 amino acids. The CDR3 loop reads CSVTRGSEQYF. The CDR3 DNA reads as TGCAGCGTGACGCGGGGAAGCGAGCAGTACTTC.

The V and J genes are TRBV28 and TRBJ1-1; D uncertain. This CDR3 contains 11 residues. Per the germline V gene, CDR1 is MDHEN and CDR2 is SYDVKM. With 8 bases removed from V and 4 bases from J, the gap between germline ends came to 8 bases. The CDR3: CASREPTEAFF. The CDR3 DNA is TGTGCCAGCCGAGAGCCCACTGAAGCTTTCTTT.

The chain carries TRBV2 and TRBJ2-1; 8 nucleotides align to TRBD1. J lost 5 bases, V lost 5 bases, and 8 bases had no gene match. In germline, CDR1 is SNHLY, CDR2 FYNNEI. This CDR3 region has 15 residues. CDR3 bases: TGTGCCAGCAGTCTACAGGGGGACGAAAACAATGAGCAGTTCTTC. Translated: CASSLQGDENNEQFF.

The rearrangement uses TRBV6-6 and TRBJ2-2; weak D call: TRBD1 (6 bases). Germline assignment: CDR1 MNHNY and CDR2 SVGAGI (reference sequence). The CDR3 has 14 amino acids. V lost 9 bases to trimming and J lost 0 bases, with 11 bases between them. DNA for the CDR3: TGTGCCAGTCAGGGGTCCGCGAACACCGGGGAGCTGTTTTTT. It specifies CASQGSANTGELFF.

The V call is TRBV4-3, the J call TRBJ1-2, with 8 bases lining up with TRBD1. The CDR3 runs to 16 residues. J lost 4 bases, V lost 3 bases, and 10 bases had no gene match. Germline V gives CDR1 LGHNA, CDR2 YSLEER. The CDR3 sequence: CASSQGATGVGYGYTF. Written as DNA, the CDR3 is TGCGCCAGCAGCCAGGGTGCGACAGGGGTCGGCTATGGCTACACCTTC.

The V call is TRBV11-2, the J call TRBJ2-7; TRBD2 matches at 7 bases. CDR3 length: 14 residues. Germline V lookup: CDR1 SGHAT, CDR2 FQNNGV. J was trimmed by 4 bases and V by 3 bases; bases with no gene match: 6. The CDR3, as DNA: TGTGCCAGCAGCTTTTTGGGCGGGAGATACGAGCAGTACTTC. It codes for CASSFLGGRYEQYF.

V usage is TRBV12-5 and J usage is TRBJ2-3, with 8 bases aligning to TRBD1. V was pared by 6 bases and J by 3 bases, with 8 bases of the junction left unmatched. The CDR3 sequence is 15 residues long. Germline V gene lookup returns CDR1 LGHNT and CDR2 FRNRAP. The CDR3 spells CASGVGTGETDTQYF. The CDR3 nucleotides are TGTGCTAGTGGGGTGGGGACAGGAGAAACAGATACGCAGTATTTT.

This chain links TRBV6-5 with TRBJ2-3; 10 nucleotides align to TRBD1. The ends lost 11 bases at V and 1 base at J; junction bases unmatched: 3. CDR1 and CDR2 from the germline V gene are MNHEY and SVGAGI. The CDR3 runs to 13 residues. CDR3 in DNA: TGTGCCGCCGGGACAGGGGGCACAGATACGCAGTATTTT. Protein: CAAGTGGTDTQYF.

Only a few counts were recorded for this clone. The genes are TRBV18 and TRBJ1-2; 7 nucleotides line up with TRBD1. V was clipped by 3 bases and J by 0 bases; unmatched bases: 4. The CDR3 totals 15 residues. Germline assignment: CDR1 KGHSH and CDR2 LQKENI. In DNA form, the CDR3 reads TGTGCCAGCTCACCGGGACAGATCGCTAACTATGGCTACACCTTC. It yields the protein CASSPGQIANYGYTF. Full variable domain (outside the CDR3, taken from reference TRBV18 and TRBJ1-2): NAGVMQNPRHLVRRRGQEARLRCSPMKGHSHVYWYRQLPEEGLKFMVYLQKENIIDESGMPKERFSAEFPKEGPSILRIQQVVRGDSAAYFCASSPGQIANYGYTFGSGTRLTVV.

This clone was seen a few times. CDR3 DNA sequence: TGTGCCAGCAGCTTAAAAGACTCCTGGAAGAAATACAATGAGCAGTTCTTC. It translates to CASSLKDSWKKYNEQFF. V and J are TRBV7-2 and TRBJ2-1; D is unclear. Per germline, CDR1 SGHTA and CDR2 FQGNSA. This CDR3 region has 17 residues. Trimming cost V 2 bases and J 4 bases, with 18 bases left between them.

The chain is built from TRBV6-4 and TRBJ2-4; TRBD1 matches at 7 bases. The CDR3 runs 14 residues. V dropped 4 bases and J dropped 8; count of bases not matched to a gene: 8. The germline gives CDR1 MRHNA, CDR2 SNTAGT. The CDR3 region is CASSARGRGDIQYF. The CDR3 region has the DNA TGTGCCAGCAGTGCGAGGGGGCGTGGGGACATTCAGTACTTC.

The gene calls are TRBV10-1 and TRBJ2-3, with D hard to call. The germline CDR1 and CDR2 sequences are WNHNN and SYGVQD (reference sequence). V lost 7 bases and J lost 7, with 18 bases in between. This CDR3 has 14 amino acids. CDR3 sequence reads: CASTTARAFNTQYF. The CDR3 DNA sequence: TGCGCCAGCACCACAGCAAGAGCCTTTAATACGCAGTATTTT.